Listed below are T cell receptor beta chains from one sample, sequenced in a study of blood T cells in healthy people across ages. TCRdb used MiXCR to reprocess the 5' RACE reads, holding one entry per CDR3 protein. Of hundreds of thousands of distinct CDR3 sequences in the sample, approximately 65% are singletons; the top ten hold about 30%. The source material was blood. These receptors all come from a man younger than 45 in good health. The CDR3 runs from the conserved cysteine through the conserved F or W. D genes are given only for firm matches. Not all rows give a size; the values are once, few, many and, for expanded clones, a class.

D: TRBD2
size: -
V: TRBV3-1
J: TRBJ2-3
CDR3: CASSQGISSGGPTDTQYF
DNA: TGTGCCAGCAGCCAAGGGATTTCTAGCGGGGGTCCCACAGATACGCAGTATTTT

D: -
size: -
V: TRBV6-5
J: TRBJ2-7
CDR3: CASSYGRGTVSYEQYF
DNA: TGTGCCAGCAGTTACGGGAGAGGGACGGTCTCCTACGAGCAGTACTTC

D: -
size: -
V: TRBV28
J: TRBJ2-7
CDR3: CASSASAYEQYF
DNA: TGTGCCAGCAGTGCCTCAGCCTACGAGCAGTACTTC

D: -
size: -
V: TRBV7-2
J: TRBJ1-2
CDR3: CASSLEGVLGTNYGYTF
DNA: TGTGCCAGCAGCTTAGAGGGGGTATTGGGCACTAACTATGGCTACACCTTC

D: -
size: -
V: TRBV20-1
J: TRBJ1-2
CDR3: CSATSGFDYGYTF
DNA: TGCAGTGCAACGTCAGGATTTGACTATGGCTACACCTTC

D: TRBD2
size: -
V: TRBV27
J: TRBJ2-5
CDR3: CASSLSTPRTSAETQYF
DNA: TGTGCCAGCAGTTTATCGACCCCCCGAACTAGCGCAGAGACCCAGTACTTC

D: -
size: -
V: TRBV7-2
J: TRBJ1-2
CDR3: CASSRHGQGNGGYTF
DNA: TGTGCCAGCAGCCGGCACGGGCAGGGAAACGGTGGCTACACCTTC

D: -
size: -
V: TRBV6-6
J: TRBJ1-5
CDR3: CASSYGQGIYSNQPQHF
DNA: TGTGCCAGCAGTTACGGGCAGGGAATCTATAGCAATCAGCCCCAGCATTTT

D: -
size: -
V: TRBV10-3
J: TRBJ2-7
CDR3: CAIGDNFYEQYF
DNA: TGTGCCATCGGGGACAATTTCTACGAGCAGTACTTC

D: -
size: -
V: TRBV6-1
J: TRBJ1-2
CDR3: CASSEEPQGLDGYTF
DNA: TGTGCCAGCAGTGAAGAGCCGCAGGGGCTGGATGGCTACACCTTC

D: -
size: -
V: TRBV20-1
J: TRBJ1-2
CDR3: CSARDITGRYGYTF
DNA: TGCAGTGCTAGAGATATCACAGGGAGATATGGCTACACCTTC

D: -
size: -
V: TRBV28
J: TRBJ1-2
CDR3: CASRKMGADGYTF
DNA: TGTGCCAGCCGAAAAATGGGGGCGGATGGCTACACCTTC

D: -
size: -
V: TRBV9
J: TRBJ2-1
CDR3: CASSVAGLAGSSYNEQFF
DNA: TGTGCCAGCAGCGTAGCCGGGTTGGCGGGGAGCTCCTACAATGAGCAGTTCTTC

D: -
size: -
V: TRBV6-2/TRBV6-3
J: TRBJ2-5
CDR3: CASSYRKGDYQETQYF
DNA: TGTGCCAGCAGTTACCGGAAGGGAGACTACCAAGAGACCCAGTACTTC

D: -
size: -
V: TRBV9
J: TRBJ2-1
CDR3: CASSVAGVNEQFF
DNA: TGTGCCAGCAGCGTAGCAGGGGTAAATGAGCAGTTCTTC

D: TRBD2
size: -
V: TRBV9
J: TRBJ2-5
CDR3: CASSVARGLAGGTQYF
DNA: TGTGCCAGCAGCGTAGCTAGAGGACTAGCGGGGGGGACGCAGTACTTC

D: TRBD1
size: -
V: TRBV7-2
J: TRBJ2-7
CDR3: CASSSTGGRETLYF
DNA: TGTGCCAGCAGCTCGACAGGGGGCCGAGAGACCCTGTACTTC

D: TRBD1
size: -
V: TRBV5-6
J: TRBJ2-7
CDR3: CASSEGTGDPYEQYF
DNA: TGTGCCAGCAGCGAAGGGACAGGGGACCCCTACGAGCAGTACTTC

D: TRBD2
size: -
V: TRBV12-3/TRBV12-4
J: TRBJ2-3
CDR3: CASSLAGYSTDTQYF
DNA: TGTGCCAGCAGTCTAGCGGGGTATAGCACAGATACGCAGTATTTT

D: -
size: -
V: TRBV5-1
J: TRBJ1-1
CDR3: CASSLAGQHTEAFF
DNA: TGCGCCAGCAGCTTGGCTGGACAACACACTGAAGCTTTCTTT

D: -
size: -
V: TRBV20-1
J: TRBJ2-7
CDR3: CSAQPTSLLYEQYF
DNA: TGCAGTGCACAACCGACTAGTCTTCTCTACGAGCAGTACTTC

D: TRBD1
size: -
V: TRBV7-2
J: TRBJ2-5
CDR3: CASSLAGQGNWQETQYF
DNA: TGTGCCAGCAGCTTAGCGGGACAGGGGAATTGGCAAGAGACCCAGTACTTC

D: -
size: -
V: TRBV4-2
J: TRBJ2-1
CDR3: CASSQGTYDGQFF
DNA: TGTGCCAGCAGCCAGGGGACTTATGATGGGCAGTTCTTC

D: -
size: -
V: TRBV6-6
J: TRBJ2-7
CDR3: CASSYSGVHEQYF
DNA: TGTGCCAGCAGTTACTCGGGGGTCCACGAGCAGTACTTC

D: -
size: few
V: TRBV9
J: TRBJ2-5
CDR3: CASSAGGRQETQYF
DNA: TGTGCCAGCAGCGCGGGCGGGCGGCAAGAGACCCAGTACTTC

D: TRBD2
size: -
V: TRBV7-2
J: TRBJ2-3
CDR3: CASSLSGGAFADTQYF
DNA: TGTGCCAGCAGCTTAAGCGGGGGGGCCTTCGCAGATACGCAGTATTTT

D: -
size: -
V: TRBV20-1
J: TRBJ2-1
CDR3: CSAQDGRSSYNEQFF
DNA: TGCAGTGCCCAGGACGGCAGAAGCTCCTACAATGAGCAGTTCTTC

D: TRBD2
size: -
V: TRBV7-3
J: TRBJ2-1
CDR3: CASSPTSGGEHEQFF
DNA: TGTGCCAGCAGCCCAACTAGCGGGGGGGAACATGAGCAGTTCTTC

D: -
size: -
V: TRBV29-1
J: TRBJ2-1
CDR3: CSVDLIGTTFYNEQFF
DNA: TGCAGCGTTGACCTTATCGGGACAACCTTTTACAATGAGCAGTTCTTC

D: -
size: -
V: TRBV4-2
J: TRBJ1-6
CDR3: CASSQGQRMGSPLHF
DNA: TGTGCCAGCAGCCAAGGACAGAGGATGGGTTCACCCCTCCACTTT

D: -
size: -
V: TRBV20-1
J: TRBJ2-5
CDR3: CSAREGMETQYF
DNA: TGCAGTGCTAGAGAAGGGATGGAGACCCAGTACTTC

D: -
size: few
V: TRBV7-3
J: TRBJ2-1
CDR3: CASSLLGSPYNEQFF
DNA: TGTGCCAGCAGCTTATTGGGGTCCCCCTACAATGAGCAGTTCTTC

D: -
size: -
V: TRBV15
J: TRBJ2-1
CDR3: CATSAHEDSSEQFF
DNA: TGTGCCACCAGCGCACACGAGGACAGCTCAGAGCAGTTCTTC

D: -
size: few
V: TRBV20-1
J: TRBJ2-5
CDR3: CAAAGGIQETQYF
DNA: TGCGCAGCGGCTGGCGGGATTCAAGAGACCCAGTACTTC

D: TRBD1
size: -
V: TRBV28
J: TRBJ2-7
CDR3: CASTVLGTGDHEQYF
DNA: TGTGCCAGCACAGTGCTCGGGACAGGGGACCACGAGCAGTACTTC

D: -
size: few
V: TRBV4-3
J: TRBJ2-1
CDR3: CASSHLGGNEQFF
DNA: TGCGCCAGCAGCCACCTGGGGGGCAATGAGCAGTTCTTC

D: TRBD1
size: -
V: TRBV4-3
J: TRBJ2-1
CDR3: CASSQIPGTGYNEQFF
DNA: TGCGCCAGCAGCCAAATTCCCGGGACAGGGTACAATGAGCAGTTCTTC